Below, 12 T cell receptor beta chains from the same sample are listed, as sequenced in a study of identical twins. TCRdb fed the 5' RACE reads into MiXCR, producing one record per CDR3 protein. The table has under 900,000 distinct CDR3 sequences, roughly 18% seen once. This sample was shared with a second study, whose subject was T cells expressing NK-cell markers.

What was sequenced was PBMCs. These receptors all stem from a woman aged 18-30 years in good health.

The chain carries TRBV10-1 and TRBJ2-1; 11 nucleotides line up with TRBD2. In germline, CDR1 is WNHNN, CDR2 SYGVQD (reference sequence). This CDR3 has 15 residues. Unmatched junction bases numbered 4, after V lost 3 bases and J lost 6 bases. The CDR3 region has the DNA TGCGCCAGCAGTGATATTAGCGGGGGGGCCAATGAGCAGTTCTTC. This sequence encodes CASSDISGGANEQFF.

The chain is built from TRBV7-3 and TRBJ2-2; D is unresolved. The CDR3 consists of 16 residues. With 1 base removed from V and 3 bases from J, the gap between germline ends came to 12 bases. The germline V gene encodes CDR1 SGHTA and CDR2 FQGTGA. Here the CDR3 reads CASSLIPTDYTGELFF. DNA of the CDR3: TGTGCCAGCAGCTTAATTCCGACCGACTACACCGGGGAGCTGTTTTTT.

The gene calls are TRBV7-8 and TRBJ2-5; 9 bases align to TRBD1. Germline V gene sequence: CDR1 SGHVS, CDR2 FQNEAQ. The length of the CDR3 is 15 residues. The V segment lost 5 bases and the J segment 4 bases; nucleotides outside the gene matches: 8. Here the CDR3 reads CASSPDRGDGETQYF. The CDR3, as DNA: TGTGCCAGCAGCCCGGACAGGGGCGACGGAGAGACCCAGTACTTC.

This clonotype came up a few times. The chain carries TRBV7-6 and TRBJ2-3; D not resolved. Trimming pared 5 bases from V and 4 bases from J, leaving 10 bases between. Germline V gene lookup returns CDR1 SGHVS and CDR2 FNYEAQ. This CDR3 has 13 amino acids. CDR3 region: CASSIRLADTQYF. The CDR3 region has the DNA TGTGCCAGCAGCATAAGATTGGCAGATACGCAGTATTTT.

J is TRBJ2-7 and V is TRBV5-1; possibly TRBD2 for D (5 bases). Looked up from germline, CDR1 is SGHRS and CDR2 is YFSETQ. V gave up 5 bases and J gave up 0 bases, with 18 bases separating them. The CDR3 loop spans 16 amino acids. Here the CDR3 reads CASRRALDGISYEQYF. The DNA of the CDR3 is TGCGCCAGCAGGAGGGCTTTAGACGGCATCTCCTACGAGCAGTACTTC.

V is TRBV12-3 or TRBV12-4 and J is TRBJ2-3; no clear D. CDR3 length: 15 residues. V lost 6 bases and J lost 1, with 14 bases in between. CDR3 sequence: CASSLSTWGTDTQYF. The CDR3 DNA reads TGTGCCAGCAGCCTTTCAACCTGGGGCACAGATACGCAGTATTTT.

This clonotype was seen once. One junction end disagrees with the germline gene, perhaps due to a read error. The chain is built from TRBV20-1 and TRBJ2-5; D not certain. This CDR3 contains 11 residues. From germline, CDR1 is DFQATT and CDR2 SNEGSKA (reference sequence). This chain's CDR3 is CSAHPNYHEHF. The CDR3 nucleotides are TGCAGTGCTCACCCTAACTATCACGAACACTTC.

The chain links TRBV20-1 to TRBJ2-5, with D unresolved. V lost 0 bases to trimming and J lost 6 bases, with 17 bases between them. CDR1 and CDR2 (germline): DFQATT, SNEGSKA (reference sequence). CDR3 length equals 15 residues. The CDR3 sequence: CSARDSGYIGQTQYF. The DNA for the CDR3 is TGCAGTGCTAGAGATTCCGGCTACATAGGACAGACCCAGTACTTC.

This clonotype has a single count. This rearrangement joins TRBV9 to TRBJ1-1, with D perhaps matching TRBD1 (6 bases). The V gene's germline CDR1 is SGDLS and CDR2 YYNGEE. Trimming took 2 bases from V and 4 from J, leaving 18 bases between them. The CDR3 has 16 amino acids. Here the CDR3 DNA reads TGTGCCAGCAGCGTGGGTGTGGGGGCTGCAGCCACTGAAGCTTTCTTT. Translating gives CASSVGVGAAATEAFF.

The chain joins TRBV9 to TRBJ2-3, with no clear D. Germline lookup yields CDR1 SGDLS and CDR2 YYNGEE. V dropped 2 bases and J dropped 2 bases, with 12 bases sitting between them. CDR3 length equals 15 residues. The CDR3 reads CASSVGPILTDTQYF. The CDR3 DNA sequence: TGTGCCAGCAGCGTGGGTCCTATCCTCACAGATACGCAGTATTTT.

This clonotype appeared a single time. This chain connects TRBV7-3 to TRBJ2-3; maybe TRBD1 (5 bases). This CDR3 region has 13 residues. Germline assignment: CDR1 SGHTA and CDR2 FQGTGA. The V and J ends lost 8 bases and 13 bases respectively, with 22 bases between them. The CDR3 bases are TGTGCCAGCGGACAAGGCGATCACCGAGCGAAGTATTTT. Its protein product is CASGQGDHRAKYF.

This clonotype showed up many times. The V call is TRBV7-6, the J call TRBJ2-3; D is uncertain. CDR3 length: 15 amino acids. Trimming cost V 5 bases and J 1 base, with 13 bases left between them. Germline V gives CDR1 SGHVS, CDR2 FNYEAQ. CDR3 in amino acids: CASSPIHGGTDTQYF. CDR3 bases: TGTGCCAGCAGCCCTATCCATGGGGGCACAGATACGCAGTATTTT.